This T cell receptor beta chain was recovered during a study of regulatory T cells in long-lasting Graves disease. On the study more broadly: Graves' patients, diagnosed recently, had received antithyroid drugs under 3 months.

Time point reported: newly diagnosed GD, antithyroid drugs for less than 3 months. Making the TCR library involved RNA that had been extracted from PBMCs. The CDR3 loop spans 16 amino acids. Germline trimming cut 3 bases from V and 1 base from J; bases unmatched to any gene: 4. The germline V gene encodes CDR1 SGDLS and CDR2 YYNGEE. To make TCR beta libraries, researchers used iRepertoire HTBI primers and Arm-PCR of CDR3 regions. One entry per CDR3 protein, called by TCRdb with MiXCR from the multiplex PCR reads. The data contain 550,000 to 700,000 distinct CDR3 sequences, 16% of them singletons. This sample also belongs to another study, concerning T cells in Graves' hyperthyroidism and ophthalmopathy.

The receptor comes from a man between 18 and 29 years old with Graves disease. V and J are TRBV9 and TRBJ2-2; TRBD2 matches at 9 bases. This specimen consisted of peripheral blood mononuclear cells (PBMCs), obtained at new diagnosis, from a patient treated with antithyroid drugs. This chain's CDR3 is CASSGDSGRNTGELFF. CDR3 DNA: TGTGCCAGCAGCGGTGATAGCGGGAGGAACACCGGGGAGCTGTTTTTT.